This T cell receptor (beta chain) is from a study of cytomegalovirus exposure and HLA in healthy donors. Regarding the study as a whole: A classifier reportedly called cytomegalovirus status with high sensitivity and specificity.

Researchers ran the PCR with 60 Vbeta and 13 Jbeta primers. TCRdb keeps only in-frame clones here, not all; method: immunoSEQ multiplex PCR. There are about 120,000 clones in the sample; about 76% occur only once, and under 5% lies in the top ten. V lost 5 bases and J 2 bases, leaving 18 bases between the germline ends. Germline V gives CDR1 MGHDK, CDR2 SYGVNS. The length of the CDR3 is 16 residues. Concerning this clone itself: Its antigen is unknown.

This clonotype originated in a woman aged 25 to 39 in good health and CMV-seronegative. This sequence joins TRBV25-1 and TRBJ1-1; D not certain. The sample consisted of PBMCs. The CDR3 sequence is CASSLRAGHENTEAFF. DNA for the CDR3: TGTGCCAGCAGTCTGCGGGCGGGCCACGAAAACACTGAAGCTTTCTTT.